The 9 T cell receptor beta chains listed next were all sequenced from one sample in a study of shared clonotypes between healthy human individuals (dated by TCRdb to about 2020). The library was obtained by the immunoSEQ multiplex PCR assay. The table was pulled from immuneACCESS by TCRdb, which kept in-frame rearrangements only. Such tables lose some clones; where checked, under half of the loss comes from unresolved V genes, and the rest has no known cause. This sample gives over 850,000 clones in total; 78% of them show up just once. The ten largest make up approximately 0.52% of the sample. The specimen sequenced was memory CD4+ T cells from PBMCs. The cell subset or site label on this specimen signifies: CD45RA-negative fraction. These receptors came from a man between 18 and 29 years old in good health. Some clones in this sample may be carry-over from other donors' samples.

This sequence joins TRBV5-1 and TRBJ1-2, with no clear D. Germline assignment: CDR1 SGHRS and CDR2 YFSETQ. Deletions cut 0 bases from V and 2 bases from J, with 8 bases between. This CDR3 spans 14 amino acids. Here the CDR3 reads CASSLDSENYGYTF. The CDR3 DNA follows: TGCGCCAGCAGCTTGGACAGTGAAAACTATGGCTACACCTTC.

This rearrangement joins TRBV7-2 to TRBJ2-5; D is unclear. The V gene lost 4 bases and the J gene lost 7 bases, with 13 bases spanning the gap. This CDR3 contains 13 residues. Germline CDR1 SGHTA, CDR2 FQGNSA. The CDR3 spells CASSSTPKVTQYF. The CDR3 coding sequence is TGTGCCAGCAGCTCAACCCCCAAGGTGACCCAGTACTTC.

This clone has just one count. This chain links TRBV6-1 with TRBJ2-5; tentatively, D is TRBD2 (5 bases). V lost 3 bases, J lost 9 bases, and 23 bases lay in between. Germline V gene lookup returns CDR1 MNHNS and CDR2 SASEGT. The CDR3 consists of 16 residues. The CDR3 DNA sequence: TGTGCCAGCAGTGAGACGGTCGTCCCGGAACCGAGGGCCCAGTACTTC. The encoded protein is CASSETVVPEPRAQYF.

V usage is TRBV4-3 and J usage is TRBJ1-3; D is possibly TRBD1 (6 bases). From germline, CDR1 is LGHNA and CDR2 YSLEER. The CDR3 loop spans 16 amino acids. V shed 3 bases and J shed 0 bases, with 12 bases lying between them. CDR3 protein: CASSHLGQSSGNTIYF. The CDR3 DNA sequence: TGCGCCAGCAGCCACCTCGGACAGAGCTCTGGAAACACCATATATTTT.

V and J are TRBV4-1 and TRBJ2-3; the match to TRBD1 covers 7 bases. The CDR3 loop spans 16 amino acids. From germline, CDR1 is MGHRA and CDR2 YSYEKL. V gave up 0 bases and J gave up 3 bases; unmatched junction bases: 6. The CDR3 reads CASSQERGLGTDTQYF. In nucleotides, the CDR3 is TGCGCCAGCAGCCAAGAAAGGGGGCTTGGGACAGATACGCAGTATTTT.

This sequence joins TRBV29-1 and TRBJ2-1; 8 bases agree with TRBD1. There are 16 residues in the CDR3. From germline, CDR1 is SQVTM and CDR2 ANQGSEA. J gave up 6 bases and V 4 bases, and 14 bases lay outside the gene matches. The CDR3 coding sequence is TGCAGCGTTGGAATGGGACAGGCTGAGGGACCCAATGAGCAGTTCTTC. As protein: CSVGMGQAEGPNEQFF.

V is TRBV12-5 and J is TRBJ2-7; D call uncertain. CDR1 is LGHNT, CDR2 FRNRAP, per germline. The CDR3 sequence is 16 residues long. V was clipped by 0 bases and J by 6 bases, with 18 bases between them. The CDR3 region has the DNA TGTGCTAGTGGTTTGGTTCTGTCGAGACCATCTGGCGAGCAGTACTTC. Protein sequence: CASGLVLSRPSGEQYF.

This clone appeared a few times. The CDR3 DNA reads TGTGCCATCAGTGTAAAGCGGGAGGAGACCCAGTACTTC. It is translated as CAISVKREETQYF. The chain carries TRBV10-3 and TRBJ2-5; 8 bases match TRBD2. Germline V gene data show CDR1 as ENHRY and CDR2 as SYGVKD. This CDR3 spans 13 amino acids. J lost 5 bases, V lost 4 bases, and 3 bases had no gene match.

This clone was detected many times. This chain links TRBV10-3 with TRBJ1-1; TRBD1 agrees at 8 bases. CDR1 is ENHRY, CDR2 SYGVKD, per germline. The CDR3 extends over 14 amino acids. Trimming at V came to 0 bases and at J to 11 bases, leaving 8 bases not matched to a gene. CDR3 DNA sequence: TGTGCCATCAGTGAGTCCGGACAGGGTACCGTGGCTTTCTTT. Its protein product is CAISESGQGTVAFF.